These T cell receptor beta chains were read from a single sample in a study of molecular identifiers for immune sequencing clone quantification. TCRdb itself ran the PCR reads through MiXCR, one entry per CDR3 protein. In the table there are about 500,000 distinct CDR3 sequences, roughly 24% of which are singletons. Sequenced sample: naive CD8+ T cells from blood, with Jurkat cell RNA spiked in. Receptor source: a human donor in good health. Some libraries in this study had Jurkat cell RNA spiked in. CDR3s include the opening cysteine and the closing phenylalanine or tryptophan. The D gene is left open where the match is weak. Clone size is stated in some rows and not others, as once, few, many or a class when expanded.

>many|TRBJ2-5|NA|TRBV12-3/TRBV12-4
CASSLSPLAPQETQYF
TGTGCCAGCAGTTTAAGCCCCCTAGCGCCCCAAGAGACCCAGTACTTC
>few|TRBJ2-3|TRBD2|TRBV24-1
CATSEDTGLVTDTQYF
TGTGCCACCAGTGAAGACACGGGACTAGTCACAGATACGCAGTATTTT
>many|TRBJ2-3|NA|TRBV13
CASSSQGGRTDTQYF
TGTGCCAGCAGCTCCCAGGGGGGCAGGACAGATACGCAGTATTTT
>NA|TRBJ1-5|NA|TRBV28
CASSAMGNQPQHF
TGTGCCAGCAGCGCGATGGGCAATCAGCCCCAGCATTTT
>NA|TRBJ2-7|NA|TRBV5-6
CASSQIFRPYEQYF
TGTGCCAGCAGCCAAATATTCAGGCCCTACGAGCAGTACTTC
>few|TRBJ2-5|NA|TRBV25-1
CASSEGEWTETQYF
TGTGCCAGCAGTGAAGGAGAATGGACGGAGACCCAGTACTTC
>many|TRBJ2-3|NA|TRBV20-1
CSASPGITDTQYF
TGCAGTGCTAGTCCGGGGATCACAGATACGCAGTATTTT
>few|TRBJ1-1|NA|TRBV12-3/TRBV12-4
CASSWFPLSYTEAFF
TGTGCCAGCAGTTGGTTCCCGTTGTCCTACACTGAAGCTTTCTTT
>NA|TRBJ2-2|NA|TRBV18
CASSPENPGELFF
TGTGCCAGCTCACCGGAGAACCCCGGGGAGCTGTTTTTT
>NA|TRBJ1-1|NA|TRBV6-2/TRBV6-3
CASSSRRENTEAFF
TGTGCCAGCAGTTCTCGCAGGGAGAACACTGAAGCTTTCTTT
>NA|TRBJ2-7|NA|TRBV29-1
CSVQDPNGTYEQYF
TGCAGCGTTCAGGACCCCAATGGGACCTACGAGCAGTACTTC
>few|TRBJ1-2|NA|TRBV30
CAWSVSDSYGYTF
TGTGCCTGGAGTGTATCCGACAGCTATGGCTACACCTTC
>NA|TRBJ2-1|NA|TRBV19
CASSIGSGSSNEQFF
TGTGCCAGTAGTATCGGGTCGGGCAGCAGCAATGAGCAGTTCTTC
>NA|TRBJ1-3|TRBD1|TRBV20-1
CSAMLQGRSGNTIYF
TGCAGTGCTATGTTACAGGGGAGGTCTGGAAACACCATATATTTT
>many|TRBJ2-1|TRBD2|TRBV12-3/TRBV12-4
CASSPGTRGWQFF
TGTGCCAGCAGTCCGGGGACTAGGGGGTGGCAGTTCTTC
>few|TRBJ1-1|NA|TRBV7-9
CASSSRGPPNTEAFF
TGTGCCAGCAGCTCCAGGGGACCTCCGAACACTGAAGCTTTCTTT
>many|TRBJ2-5|TRBD1|TRBV28
CASTRQGARRETQYF
TGTGCCAGCACCCGACAGGGGGCTCGGAGAGAGACCCAGTACTTC
>many|TRBJ2-3|NA|TRBV30
CAWSYTDTQYF
TGTGCCTGGAGTTATACAGATACGCAGTATTTT
>many|TRBJ2-2|TRBD2|TRBV3-1
CASSQLLPGGARDTGELFF
TGTGCCAGCAGCCAACTCCTCCCGGGAGGGGCGCGAGACACCGGGGAGCTGTTTTTT
>few|TRBJ1-5|NA|TRBV12-3/TRBV12-4
CASSEAATGPQPQHF
TGTGCCAGCAGTGAAGCCGCGACGGGGCCTCAGCCCCAGCATTTT
>few|TRBJ2-2|NA|TRBV7-9
CAGSGAGTLNTGELFF
TGTGCCGGCAGCGGCGCCGGGACTTTGAACACCGGGGAGCTGTTTTTT
>NA|TRBJ2-5|NA|TRBV29-1
CSVHSLRTAQETQYF
TGCAGCGTCCACAGCCTCAGGACGGCACAAGAGACCCAGTACTTC
>NA|TRBJ1-6|NA|TRBV4-3
CASSQGFIGGSPLHF
TGCGCCAGCAGCCAAGGTTTTATTGGAGGTTCACCCCTCCACTTT
>NA|TRBJ1-1|NA|TRBV27
CASREGGANTEAFF
TGTGCCAGCAGGGAAGGAGGGGCGAACACTGAAGCTTTCTTT
>NA|TRBJ2-1|NA|TRBV3-1
CASSQDGGVYNEQFF
TGTGCCAGCAGCCAAGATGGCGGGGTCTACAATGAGCAGTTCTTC
>NA|TRBJ1-1|NA|TRBV7-9
CAISDTPNTEAFF
TGTGCCATCTCCGACACCCCGAACACTGAAGCTTTCTTT
>few|TRBJ2-7|NA|TRBV20-1
CRVVKGPNLYEQYF
TGCAGGGTAGTTAAGGGGCCAAACCTCTACGAGCAGTACTTC
>NA|TRBJ1-1|NA|TRBV24-1
CATSDPDFGSAFF
TGTGCCACCAGTGATCCGGACTTTGGTTCGGCTTTCTTT
>few|TRBJ2-7|NA|TRBV27
CASSLSGRPAYEQYF
TGTGCCAGCAGTTTATCGGGGAGGCCGGCATACGAGCAGTACTTC
>many|TRBJ2-7|TRBD2|TRBV29-1
CSVVPGPSGYYEQYF
TGCAGCGTTGTCCCGGGGCCTAGCGGATACTACGAGCAGTACTTC
>many|TRBJ2-3|NA|TRBV28
CASSLTRRNTQYF
TGTGCCAGCAGTTTAACCCGACGGAATACGCAGTATTTT
>NA|TRBJ1-1|TRBD1|TRBV20-1
CSAVGTENTEAFF
TGCAGTGCGGTCGGGACAGAAAACACTGAAGCTTTCTTT
>NA|TRBJ2-3|NA|TRBV13
CASSGTGAPSTDTQYF
TGTGCCAGCTCGGGAACGGGGGCACCTAGCACAGATACGCAGTATTTT
>few|TRBJ2-3|NA|TRBV24-1
CAASDFARDPAADTQYF
TGTGCCGCCAGTGATTTCGCCCGGGACCCCGCGGCAGATACGCAGTATTTT
>many|TRBJ1-4|TRBD1|TRBV20-1
CSARSKGTAKATNEKLFF
TGCAGTGCTAGGAGTAAAGGGACAGCGAAAGCAACTAATGAAAAACTGTTTTTT
>many|TRBJ2-1|TRBD2|TRBV2
CASEGLADYNEQFF
TGTGCCAGCGAGGGACTAGCGGACTACAATGAGCAGTTCTTC
>NA|TRBJ1-4|NA|TRBV6-1
CASSEARGRTSSEKLFF
TGTGCCAGCAGTGAAGCGCGGGGACGGACCTCAAGTGAAAAACTGTTTTTT
>NA|TRBJ2-3|NA|TRBV29-1
CSVERKTGEYF
TGCAGCGTTGAACGGAAGACAGGAGAGTATTTT
>NA|TRBJ2-1|NA|TRBV12-3/TRBV12-4
CATLQYVGGDEQFF
TGTGCCACCCTCCAGTATGTGGGGGGCGATGAGCAGTTCTTC
>NA|TRBJ1-1|TRBD1|TRBV27
CASSSRRDRGLSTEAFF
TGTGCCAGCAGTTCACGCCGAGACAGGGGGTTGAGTACTGAAGCTTTCTTT
>NA|TRBJ2-1|NA|TRBV7-8
CASSLEAGRGSVNEQFF
TGTGCCAGCAGCTTAGAGGCAGGGCGAGGTTCTGTTAATGAGCAGTTCTTC
>NA|TRBJ2-7|TRBD1|TRBV28
CASSPRTGAEQYF
TGTGCCAGCAGTCCGCGGACAGGGGCCGAGCAGTACTTC
>NA|TRBJ2-5|TRBD2|TRBV5-1
CASRRELADETQYF
TGCGCCAGCAGGCGGGAGCTAGCAGACGAGACTCAGTACTTC
>NA|TRBJ1-1|TRBD1|TRBV11-2
CASTRDRAVGTEAFF
TGTGCCAGCACCCGGGACAGGGCGGTTGGCACTGAAGCTTTCTTT
>many|TRBJ1-2|NA|TRBV7-8
CASSLVNSNYGYTF
TGTGCCAGCAGCTTAGTTAACAGTAACTATGGCTACACCTTC
>NA|TRBJ1-4|NA|TRBV19
CASSIDHILATNEKLFF
TGTGCCAGTAGTATAGATCACATACTCGCAACTAATGAAAAACTGTTTTTT
>NA|TRBJ1-2|TRBD1|TRBV7-9
CASSPQGAEGYTF
TGTGCCAGCAGCCCACAGGGGGCGGAAGGCTACACCTTC
>few|TRBJ1-1|NA|TRBV9
CASSVVWGGTEAFF
TGTGCCAGCAGCGTAGTATGGGGAGGGACTGAAGCTTTCTTT
>NA|TRBJ1-2|NA|TRBV6-6
CASSYTLSPSPEGYTF
TGTGCCAGCAGTTATACCTTATCCCCCTCACCTGAGGGCTACACCTTC
>NA|TRBJ1-1|NA|TRBV12-3/TRBV12-4
CASSSRGLEAFF
TGTGCCAGCAGTTCCCGGGGGCTTGAAGCTTTCTTT
>NA|TRBJ1-5|NA|TRBV2
CASSDSTYSNQPQHF
TGTGCCAGCAGTGACTCGACCTATAGCAATCAGCCCCAGCATTTT
>NA|TRBJ2-3|TRBD2|TRBV12-3/TRBV12-4
CASSSSGGDLDTQYF
TGTGCCAGCAGTTCTAGCGGGGGGGATTTAGATACGCAGTATTTT
>many|TRBJ2-6|NA|TRBV5-1
CASSLEGSSGANVLTF
TGCGCCAGCAGCTTGGAGGGGTCCTCTGGGGCCAACGTCCTGACTTTC
>many|TRBJ2-5|NA|TRBV5-4
CASSLPLRGPGQETQYF
TGTGCCAGCAGCTTACCCTTAAGGGGCCCGGGGCAAGAGACCCAGTACTTC
>many|TRBJ2-5|NA|TRBV28
CASSPRAQPGTQYF
TGTGCCAGCAGTCCGAGGGCCCAACCCGGGACCCAGTACTTC
>few|TRBJ1-5|NA|TRBV30
CAWSVGETAGLYSNQPQHF
TGTGCCTGGAGTGTAGGGGAGACCGCAGGCCTTTATAGCAATCAGCCCCAGCATTTT
>many|TRBJ1-1|NA|TRBV29-1
CSVAAHSLWGIAEAFF
TGCAGCGTTGCCGCTCATTCCCTATGGGGTATCGCTGAAGCTTTCTTT